These 24 T cell receptor beta chains were sequenced from one sample in a study of CD8 T cells in Susac syndrome. RNA amounts of roughly 0.5 to 1 ug underwent reverse transcription with random hexamers. TCRdb re-called the immunoSEQ multiplex PCR reads through MiXCR, storing one row per CDR3 protein. The sample yields about 49,000 distinct CDR3 sequences, over 85% seen once. The sample comprised CD8+ T cells from PBMCs. The source is a human donor in good health.

The chain couples TRBV14 to TRBJ2-5; maybe TRBD1 (7 bases). The CDR3 consists of 14 residues. Trimming cost V 4 bases and J 3 bases, with 12 bases left between them. The germline CDR1 and CDR2 sequences are SGHDN and FVKESK. CDR3 DNA sequence: TGTGCCAGCAGCCCTGCCAGGGGGGAAGAGACCCAGTACTTC. It encodes CASSPARGEETQYF.

The rearrangement links TRBV6-6 to TRBJ2-1; 8 bases are a match to TRBD2. Germline V gene sequence: CDR1 MNHNY, CDR2 SVGAGI (reference sequence). This CDR3 spans 15 amino acids. V lost 6 bases and J lost 2; bases outside the gene matches: 6. DNA for the CDR3: TGTGCCAGCAGCCGACGGGAGGGCCCCTACAATGAGCAGTTCTTC. It is translated as CASSRREGPYNEQFF.

V usage is TRBV7-9 and J usage is TRBJ1-4; D possibly corresponds to TRBD1 (6 bases). The CDR3 consists of 15 residues. Trimming took off 5 bases at V and 3 bases at J, with 13 bases between the two ends. Germline V gene sequence: CDR1 SEHNR, CDR2 FQNEAQ (reference sequence). The CDR3 DNA reads as TGTGCCAGCAGCCGAACAGGGTCGCCTAATGAAAAACTGTTTTTT. Protein sequence: CASSRTGSPNEKLFF.

The chain employs TRBV29-1 and TRBJ2-1; no firm D call. This CDR3 has 14 residues. V gave up 2 bases and J gave up 0 bases, with 8 bases separating them. Germline-derived CDR1 and CDR2 are SQVTM and ANQGSEA. This CDR3 reads CSVEWVGSYNEQFF. The DNA for the CDR3 is TGCAGCGTTGAATGGGTGGGCTCCTACAATGAGCAGTTCTTC.

CDR3: CASRIPSTDTQYF. DNA for the CDR3: TGTGCCAGCAGGATACCTAGCACAGATACGCAGTATTTT. V and J are TRBV6-1 and TRBJ2-3; D is unclear. Looked up from germline, CDR1 is MNHNS and CDR2 is SASEGT. This CDR3 has 13 amino acids. Trimming stripped 6 bases from V and 0 bases from J, with 7 bases between.

The rearrangement uses TRBV7-8 and TRBJ2-5; D perhaps matches TRBD2 (6 bases). The V end lost 10 bases, the J end lost 4 bases, and 16 bases lay between the germline ends. Germline V gene sequence: CDR1 SGHVS, CDR2 FQNEAQ. This CDR3 region has 13 residues. The CDR3 protein is CANKEGLSETQYF. The CDR3 DNA reads TGTGCCAATAAGGAGGGCTTGTCAGAGACCCAGTACTTC.

The chain uses TRBV2 and TRBJ2-4; D possibly uses TRBD1 or TRBD2 (5 bases each). The CDR3 runs 15 residues. The germline V gene has CDR1 SNHLY and CDR2 FYNNEI. Trimming took off 1 base at V and 3 bases at J, with 10 bases between the two ends. In DNA, the CDR3 is TGTGCCAGCAGTGAAGTCCGGGACGGCAAAAACATTCAGTACTTC. Translated: CASSEVRDGKNIQYF.

The rearrangement joins TRBV29-1 to TRBJ2-7; D is ambiguous. The CDR3 spans 12 residues. The germline V gene encodes CDR1 SQVTM and CDR2 ANQGSEA. V shed 7 bases and J shed 3 bases, with 13 bases lying between them. The DNA of the CDR3 is TGCAGCGCTTCGGACGGATTCTACGAGCAGTACTTC. As protein: CSASDGFYEQYF.

This chain links TRBV3-1 with TRBJ2-3, with TRBD2 identical over 9 bases. This CDR3 is built from 16 residues. Germline values: CDR1 LGHDT, CDR2 YNNKEL (reference sequence). Trimming cost V 4 bases and J 6 bases; bases outside gene matches: 11. The chain's CDR3 is CASSPTLAGTPDTQYF. The CDR3 region has the DNA TGTGCCAGCAGCCCGACCCTAGCGGGAACCCCCGATACGCAGTATTTT.

This clonotype was counted once. V gene TRBV7-9 combines with J gene TRBJ2-7; 9 bases align to TRBD1. J gave up 3 bases and V 1 base, and 10 bases lay outside the gene matches. This CDR3 has 17 residues. Looked up from germline, CDR1 is SEHNR and CDR2 is FQNEAQ (reference sequence). The CDR3: CASSLDSRDRAYYEQYF. Written as DNA, the CDR3 is TGTGCCAGCAGCTTAGATTCCCGGGACAGGGCCTACTACGAGCAGTACTTC.

V and J are TRBV13 and TRBJ2-2; D is perhaps TRBD1 (6 bases). The CDR3 consists of 15 residues. Deletions cut 8 bases from V and 1 base from J, with 14 bases between. CDR1 is PRHDT, CDR2 FYEKMQ, per germline (reference sequence). CDR3 sequence reads: CASRSRTVNTGELFF. The CDR3 region has the DNA TGTGCCAGCCGCTCCAGGACAGTGAACACCGGGGAGCTGTTTTTT.

The gene calls are TRBV23-1 and TRBJ1-2; D gene uncertain. TRBV23-1 is assigned to the ORF class and has an uncertain function. The CDR3 loop spans 16 amino acids. The V gene lost 3 bases and the J gene lost 7 bases, with 21 bases spanning the gap. For the CDR3, the DNA is TGCGCCAGCAGTCAGCCAACGGACGGGTCCCGGTGTGGCTACACCTTC. Translated, it gives CASSQPTDGSRCGYTF.

This clonotype was seen a single time. At one end, the junction sequence differs from germline, possibly due to a read error. The rearrangement links TRBV18 to TRBJ1-2, with D perhaps TRBD1 (5 bases). There are 13 residues in the CDR3. Germline CDR1 is KGHSH and CDR2 is LQKENI. The CDR3: CASSPGPNHGYTF. DNA for the CDR3: TGTGCCAGCTCACCGGGACCTAACCATGGCTACACCTTC.

This clonotype was seen only a few times. The rearrangement links TRBV19 to TRBJ2-7; D may be TRBD2 (6 bases). The germline V and J ends were trimmed by 5 bases and 0 bases, with 8 bases remaining between them. Germline assignment: CDR1 LNHDA and CDR2 SQIVND (reference sequence). The CDR3 totals 13 residues. In nucleotides, the CDR3 is TGTGCCAGTAGTTCGACTAGCTCCTACGAGCAGTACTTC. Protein: CASSSTSSYEQYF.

A word on this clonotype: The junction shows a germline mismatch at one end, possibly a read error. The chain's CDR3 is CASSQGVYSYEQHF. The CDR3 coding sequence is TGTGCCAGCAGCCAAGGGGTTTACTCCTACGAGCAGCACTTC. The V call is TRBV3-1, the J call TRBJ2-7; D unclear. CDR1 is LGHDT, CDR2 YNNKEL, per germline (reference sequence). The CDR3 runs 14 residues.

V and J are TRBV13 and TRBJ1-5, with 8 bases that match TRBD1. Germline V gene lookup returns CDR1 PRHDT and CDR2 FYEKMQ (reference sequence). The J segment lost 9 bases and the V segment lost 5 bases, leaving 6 bases of the junction unmatched. The length of the CDR3 is 13 residues. This chain's CDR3 is CASSRGQGLPQHF. CDR3 in DNA: TGTGCCAGCAGCCGCGGACAGGGACTGCCCCAGCATTTT.

This clonotype has only one observation. The CDR3 nucleotides read TGTGCCACCAGCGGGGATCCCGGTCTGAACCAGCCCCAGCATTTT. It encodes CATSGDPGLNQPQHF. The chain joins TRBV15 to TRBJ1-5; D is ambiguous. The CDR3 consists of 15 residues. The germline V gene has CDR1 LNHNV and CDR2 YYDKDF (reference sequence). V was trimmed by 5 bases and J by 7 bases, leaving 18 bases between them. Together with reference TRBV15 and TRBJ1-5, the CDR3 gives the full variable domain: DAMVIQNPRYQVTQFGKPVTLSCSQTLNHNVMYWYQQKSSQAPKLLFHYYDKDFNNEADTPDNFQSRRPNTSFCFLDIRSPGLGDTAMYLCATSGDPGLNQPQHFGDGTRLSIL.

This clonotype showed up just a few times. Here the CDR3 reads CSAAVIGEQYF. The CDR3 DNA sequence: TGCAGTGCAGCGGTTATAGGCGAGCAGTACTTC. J is TRBJ2-7 and V is TRBV29-1; possibly TRBD2 for D (5 bases). Per the germline V gene, CDR1 is SQVTM and CDR2 is ANQGSEA. This CDR3 region has 11 residues.

The chain links TRBV28 to TRBJ2-7; either TRBD1 or TRBD2 may supply D (6 bases each). Germline V gene lookup returns CDR1 MDHEN and CDR2 SYDVKM. CDR3 length equals 12 residues. Trimming cost V 6 bases and J 3 bases, with 9 bases left between them. DNA for the CDR3: TGTGCCAGCAGAGGGGGGATCTACGAGCAGTACTTC. Translation: CASRGGIYEQYF.

This sequence joins TRBV29-1 and TRBJ2-7; D possibly uses TRBD1 or TRBD2 (6 bases each). Trimming stripped 4 bases from V and 5 bases from J, with 9 bases between. The CDR3 has 11 residues. The germline CDR1 and CDR2 sequences are SQVTM and ANQGSEA. The CDR3 region has the DNA TGCAGCGTTGGACGGGGGCACGAGCAGTACTTC. Its protein is CSVGRGHEQYF.

The chain couples TRBV5-6 to TRBJ2-1; 9 bases fit TRBD1. Unmatched junction bases numbered 11, after V lost 3 bases and J lost 10 bases. Germline V CDR1 and CDR2: SGHDT, YYEEEE. The CDR3 length is 15 residues. Here the CDR3 DNA reads TGTGCCAGCAGCTCCGGGACAGGGTTTTATCAGGAGCAGTTCTTC. Its protein is CASSSGTGFYQEQFF.

The chain combines TRBV28 with TRBJ2-7; 9 bases align to TRBD1. This CDR3 contains 14 residues. Trimming removed 3 bases from V and 6 bases from J; junction bases left unmatched: 6. Per germline, CDR1 MDHEN and CDR2 SYDVKM. This CDR3 is CASSLLGQGSEQYF. As DNA, the CDR3 is TGTGCCAGCAGTTTGCTGGGACAGGGTTCCGAGCAGTACTTC.

The CDR3 bases are TGTGCCAGTAGTATGATGGGATACGAGCAGTACTTC. Translation: CASSMMGYEQYF. V and J are TRBV19 and TRBJ2-7; D is uncertain. Per germline, CDR1 LNHDA and CDR2 SQIVND (reference sequence). V dropped 3 bases and J dropped 4 bases, with 7 bases sitting between them. There are 12 residues in the CDR3.

The chain couples TRBV12-5 to TRBJ2-2, with D uncertain. There are 13 residues in the CDR3. The V end lost 2 bases, the J end lost 3 bases, and 4 bases lay between the germline ends. Germline CDR1 LGHNT, CDR2 FRNRAP. As DNA, the CDR3 is TGTGCTAGTGGTTTGACCCACACCGGGGAGCTGTTTTTT. Amino acids: CASGLTHTGELFF.